The clone carrying this TCR beta chain was counted ten times or more. Antigen: not known. This record belongs to a study of post-analysis software for immune sequencing data. Study as a whole: Recorded disease courses covered relapsing-remitting, secondary progressive and progressive-relapsing multiple sclerosis. Some patients had no subtype annotation. Study results and limitations: Patients carried roughly 5 TRBV segments more frequently than controls did, and TRBV5-6, TRBV5-1 and TRBV20-1 were among them.

TCR beta libraries were prepared from cDNA with unique molecular identifiers. Roughly 500,000 cDNA molecules were recovered from an input of 1 to 10 million T cells. One entry per CDR3 protein, called by TCRdb with MiXCR from the PCR reads. The sample carries some 690,000 distinct CDR3 sequences, roughly 27% recorded once. This CDR3 contains 11 residues. Germline V CDR1 and CDR2: SEHNR, FQNEAQ (reference sequence). The germline V and J ends were trimmed by 6 bases and 0 bases, with 3 bases remaining between them. The rearrangement joins TRBV7-9 to TRBJ2-7, with D unclear. The receptor's source is a girl aged 10 to 17 with multiple sclerosis. The sequencing input was blood. The CDR3 DNA sequence: TGTGCCAGCAGTCTCTCCTACGAGCAGTACTTC. It yields the protein CASSLSYEQYF.